These 18 T cell receptor beta chains were sequenced from one sample in a study of T cell responses to AZD1222 COVID-19 vaccine. This table comes from immunoSEQ multiplex PCR, and its TCRdb copy is limited to in-frame clones, with some not included. The sample records 95,000 to 150,000 clones, approximately 86% being singletons. The source material was peripheral blood, sampled on day 0 of AZD1222 vaccination. The receptor source for this set is an adult in good health.

This chain connects TRBV10-3 to TRBJ2-2; 11 bases align to TRBD2. V was clipped by 3 bases and J by 2 bases; unmatched bases: 5. Looked up from germline, CDR1 is ENHRY and CDR2 is SYGVKD. The CDR3 totals 17 residues. DNA for the CDR3: TGTGCCATCAGTGACGTACTAGCGGGGGACAACACCGGGGAGCTGTTTTTT. Its translation is CAISDVLAGDNTGELFF.

V usage is TRBV2 and J usage is TRBJ1-6; D call uncertain. Germline CDR1 SNHLY, CDR2 FYNNEI. The CDR3 covers 15 residues. V dropped 1 base and J dropped 7 bases, with 11 bases sitting between them. The CDR3 DNA follows: TGTGCCAGCAGTGAAGTCGCGCAGGCGAATTCACCCCTCCACTTT. Its translation is CASSEVAQANSPLHF.

The rearrangement links TRBV27 to TRBJ2-2; D may be TRBD1 (6 bases). The CDR3 runs 15 residues. Deletions cut 5 bases from V and 2 bases from J, with 12 bases between. Germline V gene data show CDR1 as MNHEY and CDR2 as SMNVEV (reference sequence). The CDR3 reads CASSGQGFNTGELFF. The CDR3 coding sequence is TGTGCCAGCAGTGGTCAGGGGTTTAACACCGGGGAGCTGTTTTTT.

This clone appeared a single time. The V call is TRBV29-1, the J call TRBJ1-4, with D uncertain. V lost 6 bases, J lost 12 bases, and 11 bases lay in between. CDR1 SQVTM and CDR2 ANQGSEA come from the germline V gene. The CDR3 sequence is 10 residues long. The CDR3 nucleotides are TGCAGCGTGCAGGATGGGGAACTGTTTTTT. Protein product: CSVQDGELFF.

The chain has TRBV6-5 and TRBJ1-1, with a tentative D call TRBD1 (6 bases). The germline V gene has CDR1 MNHEY and CDR2 SVGAGI. The CDR3 totals 13 residues. V lost 8 bases to trimming and J lost 4 bases, with 14 bases between them. This CDR3 reads CASAQGFGTEAFF. CDR3 in DNA: TGTGCCAGCGCTCAGGGGTTCGGCACTGAAGCTTTCTTT.

This clone has a single count. The J gene is TRBJ1-4, the V gene TRBV3-1 (or the pseudogene TRBV3-2); D not certain. Germline lookup yields CDR1 LGHDT and CDR2 YNNKEL (reference sequence). This CDR3 is built from 15 residues. V gave up 9 bases and J gave up 8 bases, with 22 bases separating them. CDR3 sequence reads: CASTLMGGPEEKLFF. CDR3 nucleotides: TGTGCCAGTACCCTAATGGGAGGGCCCGAGGAAAAACTGTTTTTT.

This clone was seen just once. J is TRBJ2-2 and V is TRBV11-3; D is unclear. The CDR3 runs to 15 residues. Between the trimmed V and J ends, which lost 5 bases and 1 base, there was a span of 11 bases. Germline loops: CDR1 SGHNT, CDR2 YENEEA. The CDR3: CASSPISGNTGELFF. CDR3 nucleotide sequence: TGTGCCAGCAGCCCCATTTCTGGGAACACCGGGGAGCTGTTTTTT.

The V gene is TRBV3-1 (or the pseudogene TRBV3-2), the J gene TRBJ2-5, with TRBD2 matching over 11 bases. This CDR3 contains 17 residues. After removal of 1 base from V and 7 bases from J, the junction contained 11 bases not matched to a gene. Germline V gene lookup returns CDR1 LGHDT and CDR2 YNNKEL (reference sequence). The CDR3: CASSQVPSGGHGGTQYF. CDR3 bases: TGTGCCAGCAGCCAAGTCCCTAGCGGGGGGCACGGCGGGACCCAGTACTTC.

The chain carries TRBV11-3 and TRBJ2-1; no reliable D call. The germline gives CDR1 SGHNT, CDR2 YENEEA. The germline V and J ends were trimmed by 1 base and 2 bases, with 6 bases remaining between them. CDR3 size: 14 residues. CDR3 sequence reads: CASSLGGTYNEQFF. The CDR3 coding sequence is TGTGCCAGCAGCTTAGGGGGAACCTACAATGAGCAGTTCTTC. The entire variable domain, with the rest obtained from reference TRBV11-3 and TRBJ2-1, is as follows: EAGVVQSPRYKIIEKKQPVAFWCNPISGHNTLYWYLQNLGQGPELLIRYENEEAVDDSQLPKDRFSAERLKGVDSTLKIQPAELGDSAVYLCASSLGGTYNEQFFGPGTRLTVL.

V is TRBV2 and J is TRBJ1-6; D ambiguous. Trimming stripped 2 bases from V and 2 bases from J, with 7 bases between. CDR1 and CDR2 (germline): SNHLY, FYNNEI. This CDR3 has 15 residues. The CDR3, as DNA: TGTGCCAGCAGTGAACGGGCCCCCTATAATTCACCCCTCCACTTT. This gives the protein CASSERAPYNSPLHF. The full variable domain, in which reference TRBV2 and TRBJ1-6 provide the parts outside the CDR3, is EPEVTQTPSHQVTQMGQEVILRCVPISNHLYFYWYRQILGQKVEFLVSFYNNEISEKSEIFDDQFSVERPDGSNFTLKIRSTKLEDSAMYFCASSERAPYNSPLHFGNGTRLTVT.

The chain uses TRBV7-8 and TRBJ1-3; weak D call: TRBD1 (5 bases). The germline gives CDR1 SGHVS, CDR2 FQNEAQ. Trimming removed 5 bases from V and 4 bases from J, with 15 bases in between. This CDR3 is built from 15 residues. DNA for the CDR3: TGTGCCAGCAGCAGATCCCCGGGGGTAGGAAACACCATATATTTT. This translates into CASSRSPGVGNTIYF.

This clone appeared once. This chain links TRBV3-1 (or the pseudogene TRBV3-2) with TRBJ2-7, with 10 bases lining up with TRBD2. Per germline, CDR1 LGHDT and CDR2 YNNKEL (reference sequence). J was trimmed by 7 bases and V by 1 base; bases with no gene match: 7. This CDR3 comprises 15 residues. The chain's CDR3 is CASSQGGASGGEQYF. In DNA, the CDR3 is TGTGCCAGCAGCCAAGGAGGAGCTAGCGGGGGAGAGCAGTACTTC.

The V call is TRBV7-2, the J call TRBJ1-6, with no clear D. The CDR3 spans 19 residues. The V gene lost 1 base and the J gene lost 0 bases, with 16 bases spanning the gap. Germline CDR1 is SGHTA and CDR2 is FQGNSA. CDR3 in amino acids: CASSLDPFGSSSYNSPLHF. CDR3 sequence (DNA): TGTGCCAGCAGCTTAGACCCCTTTGGTAGTAGCTCCTATAATTCACCCCTCCACTTT.

This chain uses TRBV4-2 with TRBJ2-1; TRBD2 is a possible D gene (6 bases). CDR1 is LGHNA and CDR2 is YNFKEQ in the germline V gene. Trimming took 3 bases from V and 0 from J, leaving 9 bases between them. This CDR3 spans 15 amino acids. CDR3 loop: CASSHGGDSYNEQFF. CDR3 nucleotides: TGTGCCAGCAGCCACGGCGGGGACTCCTACAATGAGCAGTTCTTC.

The chain recombines TRBV5-1 with TRBJ2-1; no clear D gene. Deletions cut 0 bases from V and 0 bases from J, with 7 bases between. Germline CDR1 SGHRS, CDR2 YFSETQ. There are 15 residues in the CDR3. The CDR3 bases are TGCGCCAGCAGCTTGGACGGAGTCTCCTACAATGAGCAGTTCTTC. It is translated as CASSLDGVSYNEQFF.

The V gene is TRBV27, the J gene TRBJ2-2, with D perhaps matching TRBD1 (6 bases). Trimming removed 5 bases at V and 7 bases at J, with 23 bases between. Germline-derived CDR1 and CDR2 are MNHEY and SMNVEV (reference sequence). This CDR3 is 17 amino acids long. The CDR3 here is CASSGEYRDTSIGELFF. CDR3 nucleotide sequence: TGTGCCAGCAGTGGGGAGTACAGGGATACTTCCATCGGGGAGCTGTTTTTT.

The chain recombines TRBV11-2 with TRBJ2-7, with 9 positions matching TRBD1. Looked up from germline, CDR1 is SGHAT and CDR2 is FQNNGV. V was clipped by 5 bases and J by 2 bases; unmatched bases: 10. The CDR3 is 16 amino acids. This chain's CDR3 is CASSINPGQGPYEQYF. CDR3 in DNA: TGTGCCAGCAGCATTAACCCGGGACAGGGACCCTACGAGCAGTACTTC. Complete variable domain (other parts from reference TRBV11-2 and TRBJ2-7): EAGVAQSPRYKIIEKRQSVAFWCNPISGHATLYWYQQILGQGPKLLIQFQNNGVVDDSQLPKDRFSAERLKGVDSTLKIQPAKLEDSAVYLCASSINPGQGPYEQYFGPGTRLTVT.

The DNA for the CDR3 is TGTGCCATCAGTGAGGTCCCCTACGAGCAGTACTTC. Its translation: CAISEVPYEQYF. V usage is TRBV10-3 and J usage is TRBJ2-7, with D unresolved. The CDR3 spans 12 residues. Trimming pared 2 bases from V and 2 bases from J, leaving 4 bases between. CDR1 and CDR2 (germline): ENHRY, SYGVKD.